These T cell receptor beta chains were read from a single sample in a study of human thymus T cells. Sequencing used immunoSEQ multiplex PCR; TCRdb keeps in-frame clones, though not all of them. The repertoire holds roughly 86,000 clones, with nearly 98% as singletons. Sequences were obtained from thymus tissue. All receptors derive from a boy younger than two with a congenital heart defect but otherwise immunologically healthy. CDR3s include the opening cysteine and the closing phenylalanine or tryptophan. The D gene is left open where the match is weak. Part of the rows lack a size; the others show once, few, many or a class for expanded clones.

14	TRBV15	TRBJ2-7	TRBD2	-	CATSGAGKEDEQYF	TGTGCCACCAGCGGAGCGGGAAAGGAGGACGAGCAGTACTTC
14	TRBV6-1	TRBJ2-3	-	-	CASNPGWKTDTQYF	TGTGCCAGCAATCCAGGTTGGAAAACAGATACGCAGTATTTT
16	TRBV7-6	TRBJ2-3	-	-	CASSLSRGSSTDTQYF	TGTGCCAGCAGCTTAAGTCGGGGGTCAAGCACAGATACGCAGTATTTT
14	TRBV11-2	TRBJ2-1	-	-	CASSLMGNYNEQFF	TGTGCCAGCAGCTTAATGGGCAACTACAATGAGCAGTTCTTC
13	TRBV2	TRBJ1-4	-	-	CAVFSRVNEKLFF	TGTGCTGTTTTCAGCCGGGTTAATGAAAAACTGTTTTTT
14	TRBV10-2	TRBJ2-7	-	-	CASKRLNRGYEQYF	TGCGCCAGCAAACGGCTAAACCGGGGTTACGAGCAGTACTTC
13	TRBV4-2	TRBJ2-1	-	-	CASSQETNNEQFF	TGTGCCAGCAGCCAAGAAACAAACAATGAGCAGTTCTTC
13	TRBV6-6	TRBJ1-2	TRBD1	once	CASSFNRGNGYTF	TGTGCCAGCAGTTTCAACAGGGGGAATGGCTACACCTTC
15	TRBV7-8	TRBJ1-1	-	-	CASSLATVVNTEAFF	TGTGCCAGCAGCTTAGCGACAGTTGTGAACACTGAAGCTTTCTTT
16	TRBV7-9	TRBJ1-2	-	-	CASSQIRDSDNYGYTF	TGTGCCAGCAGCCAAATTCGAGACAGTGATAACTATGGCTACACCTTC
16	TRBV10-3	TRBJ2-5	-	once	CAISGGGQQHQETQYF	TGTGCCATCAGTGGGGGGGGACAGCAACACCAAGAGACCCAGTACTTC
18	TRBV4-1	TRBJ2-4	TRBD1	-	CASSQGDRGREAKNIQYF	TGCGCCAGCAGCCAAGGGGACAGGGGGCGCGAGGCCAAAAACATTCAGTACTTC
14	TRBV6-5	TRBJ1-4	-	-	CASMSHPRGEKLFF	TGTGCCAGCATGTCCCACCCACGTGGGGAAAAACTGTTTTTT
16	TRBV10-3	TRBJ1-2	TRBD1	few	CAISDPGGKHNYGYTF	TGTGCCATCAGTGACCCAGGGGGGAAACACAACTATGGCTACACCTTC
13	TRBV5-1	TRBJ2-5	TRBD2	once	CASSSTSGETQYF	TGCGCCAGCAGCAGCACTAGCGGGGAGACCCAGTACTTC
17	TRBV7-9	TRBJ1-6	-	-	CASSHSGTIALGSPLHF	TGTGCCAGCAGCCATTCCGGGACAATCGCTTTAGGTTCACCCCTCCACTTT
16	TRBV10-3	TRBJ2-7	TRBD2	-	CAISESGAGGTYEQYF	TGTGCCATCAGTGAGTCGGGGGCGGGAGGGACCTACGAGCAGTACTTC
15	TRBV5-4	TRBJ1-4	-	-	CASSTRTDPNEKLFF	TGTGCCAGCAGCACGCGGACAGATCCCAATGAAAAACTGTTTTTT
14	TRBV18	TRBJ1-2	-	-	CASSLKVCPYGYTF	TGTGCCAGCTCACTTAAAGTTTGCCCCTATGGCTACACCTTC
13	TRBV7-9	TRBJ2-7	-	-	CASSLNGTYEQYF	TGTGCCAGCAGCTTAAACGGGACCTACGAGCAGTACTTC
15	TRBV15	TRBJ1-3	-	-	CATSGGAWTGNTIYF	TGTGCCACCAGCGGGGGGGCATGGACTGGAAACACCATATATTTT
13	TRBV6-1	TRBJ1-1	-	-	CASSGTSGTEAFF	TGTGCCAGCAGTGGGACATCTGGGACTGAAGCTTTCTTT
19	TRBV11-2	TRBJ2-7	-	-	CASSLDRWEGRVHSYEQYF	TGTGCCAGCAGCTTAGATCGATGGGAAGGCCGGGTTCACAGCTACGAGCAGTACTTC
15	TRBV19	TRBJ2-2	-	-	CASRRANPDPGELFF	TGTGCCAGTAGGCGGGCCAACCCAGATCCCGGGGAGCTGTTTTTT
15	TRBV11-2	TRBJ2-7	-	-	CASSQGRGSPYEQYF	TGTGCCAGCAGCCAAGGGCGGGGCAGCCCCTACGAGCAGTACTTC
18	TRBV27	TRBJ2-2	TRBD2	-	CASSTGTSGRTNTGELFF	TGTGCCAGCTCCACTGGGACTAGCGGGAGGACGAACACCGGGGAGCTGTTTTTT
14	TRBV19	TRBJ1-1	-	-	CASFRVPEETEAFF	TGTGCCAGTTTCAGGGTCCCAGAGGAAACTGAAGCTTTCTTT
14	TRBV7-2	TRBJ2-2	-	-	CASSLGPLAGELFF	TGTGCCAGCAGCTTGGGCCCCCTGGCCGGGGAGCTGTTTTTT
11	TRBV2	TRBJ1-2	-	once	CASSEGGNYTF	TGTGCCAGCTCCGAGGGGGGGAACTACACCTTC
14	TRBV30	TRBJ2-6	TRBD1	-	CAWRQQGRANVLTF	TGTGCCTGGAGGCAACAGGGGAGAGCCAACGTCCTGACTTTC
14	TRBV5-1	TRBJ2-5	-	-	CASSLVLNQETQYF	TGCGCCAGCAGCTTGGTTCTTAACCAAGAGACCCAGTACTTC
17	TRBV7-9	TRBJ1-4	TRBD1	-	CASSLERTGATNEKLFF	TGTGCCAGCAGCTTAGAGAGGACAGGAGCAACTAATGAAAAACTGTTTTTT
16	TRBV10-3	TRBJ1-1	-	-	CAISEYLRRQSTEAFF	TGTGCCATCAGTGAGTATCTCCGACGTCAATCCACTGAAGCTTTCTTT
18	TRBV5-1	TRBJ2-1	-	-	CASSSPGYGIPLYNEQFF	TGCGCCAGCAGCTCCCCGGGATATGGAATTCCCCTCTACAATGAGCAGTTCTTC
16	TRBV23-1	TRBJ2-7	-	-	CASSQDLYSDGYEQYF	TGCGCCAGCAGTCAAGATTTGTACAGCGATGGCTACGAGCAGTACTTC
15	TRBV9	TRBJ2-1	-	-	CASSVDAGADNEQFF	TGTGCCAGCAGCGTAGACGCGGGGGCGGACAATGAGCAGTTCTTC